The T cell receptor (beta chain) described here comes from a study of naive and memory T cell subsets. Notes on the study in general: Potentially, T cell activation and differentiation skew this RNA-based measurement.

This clonotype was seen more than once but under ten times. What it binds is unknown. Ligated cDNA underwent four rounds of PCR with nested alpha and beta constant region primers and SP2. Reverse transcription of blood and skin TCR RNA was primed at alpha and beta constant regions. One entry per CDR3 protein results from TCRdb running MiXCR on the 5' RACE reads. The data contain 60,000 or so distinct CDR3 sequences, about 7.2% of them singletons. V trimming: 2 bases; J trimming: 0 bases; junction bases outside the gene matches: 12. This CDR3 contains 18 residues. Germline CDR1 is DFQATT and CDR2 is SNEGSKA (reference sequence). An oligonucleotide containing a UMI was ligated to the 3' end of TCR cDNA. Whole-blood samples were roughly 2.7 ml of peripheral blood from healthy adult volunteers. Input was about 1 to 1000 ng of DNase-treated total RNA without cell sorting.

The source of this sequence is a male donor in good health. The rearrangement joins TRBV20-1 to TRBJ2-3, with 9 bases fitting TRBD2. CDR3 nucleotide sequence: TGCAGTGCTAGATCCCGACTAGCGGAGATACTAAGCACAGATACGCAGTATTTT. Translation: CSARSRLAEILSTDTQYF.